This entry describes one T cell receptor beta chain. TCRdb reprocessed the 5' RACE reads via MiXCR and lists one record per CDR3 protein. The sample contains about 83,000 distinct CDR3 sequences, roughly a tenth of which appear only once. The CDR3 has 11 residues. With 2 bases clipped from V and 12 bases from J, the junction kept 1 base outside the gene matches. Germline CDR1 is MDHEN and CDR2 is SYDVKM. The data were taken from a study of early T cells in non-severe SARS-CoV-2 infection. The material sequenced was whole blood, taken at baseline. This chain uses TRBV28 with TRBJ2-1; TRBD2 aligns across 7 bases. This sequence was found in an adult who was a healthcare worker with PCR-confirmed SARS-CoV-2 infection or an uninfected control (not recorded which). CDR3 in amino acids: CASSLGRAQFF. The CDR3 DNA reads TGTGCCAGCAGTTTAGGGAGGGCGCAGTTCTTC.